This record covers a single T cell receptor beta chain. In the same sample, other DNA sequences code for this CDR3. Clones were read by immunoSEQ multiplex PCR, and TCRdb kept only the in-frame ones, dropping some. The table includes 2,500,000 or so clones, 93% detected once. The data derive from a study of shared clonotypes between healthy human individuals. The junction had 4 bases not matched to a gene; V was cut back by 4 bases and J by 4 bases. The germline gives CDR1 SGHRS, CDR2 YFSETQ. The CDR3 is made up of 14 amino acids. J is TRBJ2-5 and V is TRBV5-1; TRBD1 aligns across 10 bases. The sample taken for sequencing was naive CD4+ T cells from PBMCs. The subset denotes: CD45RA+ positively selected. This receptor was taken from a man younger than 35 in good health. Some clones in this sample may be carry-over from other donors' samples. As DNA, the CDR3 is TGCGCCAGCAGCAAAGGACAGGGGGGAGAGACCCAGTACTTC. Residues: CASSKGQGGETQYF.